Below, one T cell receptor (beta chain) is given with its context. Using immunoSEQ multiplex PCR, the repertoire was profiled, and TCRdb retains in-frame clones only, with some absent. Among 60,000 to 80,000 clones listed, 75% to 90% were seen once. The source of the sample is a study of blood T cell repertoires in COVID-19. About the study: T cells, B-cell-depleted T cells, or PBMCs provided the cDNA or gDNA that served as material.

Between the trimmed V and J ends, which lost 5 bases and 10 bases, there was a span of 16 bases. Germline V CDR1 and CDR2: SGHNT, YYREEE (reference sequence). The CDR3 runs 14 residues. The rearrangement links TRBV5-4 to TRBJ1-6; D uncertain. Sequencing input: peripheral blood. The clonotype comes from a man in his fifties or sixties with COVID-19, enrolled during active disease. The CDR3 DNA reads TGTGCCAGCAGTTCTGACACACCGGGGTCACCCCTCCACTTT. This encodes CASSSDTPGSPLHF.